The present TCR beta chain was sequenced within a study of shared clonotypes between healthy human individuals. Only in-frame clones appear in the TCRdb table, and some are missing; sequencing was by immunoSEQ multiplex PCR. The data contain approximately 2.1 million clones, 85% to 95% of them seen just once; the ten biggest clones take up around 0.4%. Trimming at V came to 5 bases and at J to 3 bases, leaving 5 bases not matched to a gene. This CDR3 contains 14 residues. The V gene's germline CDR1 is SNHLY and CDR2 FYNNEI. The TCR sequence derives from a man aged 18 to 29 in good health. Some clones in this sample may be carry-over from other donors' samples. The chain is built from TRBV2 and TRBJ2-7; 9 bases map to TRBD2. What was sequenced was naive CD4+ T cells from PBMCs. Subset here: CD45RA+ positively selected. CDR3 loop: CASSLTSGYYEQYF. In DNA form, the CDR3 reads TGTGCCAGCAGTCTAACTAGCGGGTACTACGAGCAGTACTTC.